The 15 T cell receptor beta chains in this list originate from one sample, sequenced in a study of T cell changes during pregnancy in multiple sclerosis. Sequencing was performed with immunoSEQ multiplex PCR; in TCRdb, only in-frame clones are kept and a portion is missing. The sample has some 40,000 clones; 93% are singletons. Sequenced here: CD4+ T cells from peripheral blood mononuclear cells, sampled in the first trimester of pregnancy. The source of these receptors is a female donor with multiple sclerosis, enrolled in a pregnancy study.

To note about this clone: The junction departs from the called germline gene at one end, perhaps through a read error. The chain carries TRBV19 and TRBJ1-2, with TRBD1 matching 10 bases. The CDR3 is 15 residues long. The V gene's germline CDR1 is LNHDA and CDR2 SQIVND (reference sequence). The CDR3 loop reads CASSISRDRGYDYTF. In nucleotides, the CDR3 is TGTGCCAGTAGTATTAGCCGGGACAGGGGCTATGACTACACCTTC.

The CDR3 is CASSQVWQNTEAFF. CDR3 sequence (DNA): TGTGCCAGCAGCCAAGTATGGCAGAACACTGAAGCTTTCTTT. The chain couples TRBV4-2 to TRBJ1-1; no clear D gene. V lost 1 base and J 1 base, leaving 7 bases between the germline ends. CDR1 is LGHNA and CDR2 is YNFKEQ in the germline V gene. This CDR3 comprises 14 residues.

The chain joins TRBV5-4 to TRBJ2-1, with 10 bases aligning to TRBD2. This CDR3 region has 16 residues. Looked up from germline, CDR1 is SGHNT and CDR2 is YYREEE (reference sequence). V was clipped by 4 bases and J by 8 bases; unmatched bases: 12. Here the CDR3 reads CASSPGLAGVGDEQFF. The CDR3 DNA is TGTGCCAGCAGCCCTGGTCTAGCGGGAGTCGGAGATGAGCAGTTCTTC.

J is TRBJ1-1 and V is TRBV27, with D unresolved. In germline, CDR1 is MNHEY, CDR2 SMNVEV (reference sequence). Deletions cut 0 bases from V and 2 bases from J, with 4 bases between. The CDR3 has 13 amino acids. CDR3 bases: TGTGCCAGCAGTTTATCCCTTAACACTGAAGCTTTCTTT. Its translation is CASSLSLNTEAFF.

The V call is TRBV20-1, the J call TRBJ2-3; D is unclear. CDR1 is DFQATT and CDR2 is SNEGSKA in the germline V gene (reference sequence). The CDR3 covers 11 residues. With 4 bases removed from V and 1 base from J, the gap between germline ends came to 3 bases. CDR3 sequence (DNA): TGCAGTGCTACTCGCACAGATACGCAGTATTTT. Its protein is CSATRTDTQYF.

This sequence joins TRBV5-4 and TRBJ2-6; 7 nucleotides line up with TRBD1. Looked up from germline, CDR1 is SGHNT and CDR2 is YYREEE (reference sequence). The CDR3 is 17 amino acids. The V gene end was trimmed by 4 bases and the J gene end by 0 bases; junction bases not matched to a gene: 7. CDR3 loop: CASSALGTVSGANVLTF. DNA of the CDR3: TGTGCCAGCAGCGCGCTAGGGACAGTCTCTGGGGCCAACGTCCTGACTTTC.

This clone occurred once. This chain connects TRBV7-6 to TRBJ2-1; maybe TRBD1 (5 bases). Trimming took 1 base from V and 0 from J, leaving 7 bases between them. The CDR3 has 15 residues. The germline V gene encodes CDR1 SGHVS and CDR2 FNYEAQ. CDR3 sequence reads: CASSLGGYSYNEQFF. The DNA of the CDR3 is TGTGCCAGCAGCTTAGGGGGCTACTCCTACAATGAGCAGTTCTTC.

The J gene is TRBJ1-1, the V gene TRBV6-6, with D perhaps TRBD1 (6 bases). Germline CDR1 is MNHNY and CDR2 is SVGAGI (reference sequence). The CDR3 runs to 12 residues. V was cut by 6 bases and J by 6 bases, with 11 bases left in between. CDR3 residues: CASSLQGPEAFF. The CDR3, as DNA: TGTGCCAGCAGCCTACAGGGCCCTGAAGCTTTCTTT.

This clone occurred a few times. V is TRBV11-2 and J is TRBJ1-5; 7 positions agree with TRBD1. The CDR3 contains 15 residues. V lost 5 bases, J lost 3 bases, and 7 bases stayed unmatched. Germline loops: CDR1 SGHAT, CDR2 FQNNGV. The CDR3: CASSGLTGINQPQHF. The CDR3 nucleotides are TGTGCCAGCAGCGGCCTGACAGGGATCAATCAGCCCCAGCATTTT.

The CDR3 sequence: CASSHHREDTQYF. CDR3 bases: TGTGCCAGCAGCCATCACAGGGAAGATACGCAGTATTTT. This chain joins TRBV7-3 and TRBJ2-3; a possible D gene is TRBD1 (6 bases). CDR3 length: 13 amino acids. Trimming left V 5 bases short and J 5 bases short, with 11 bases between. CDR1 SGHTA and CDR2 FQGTGA come from the germline V gene.

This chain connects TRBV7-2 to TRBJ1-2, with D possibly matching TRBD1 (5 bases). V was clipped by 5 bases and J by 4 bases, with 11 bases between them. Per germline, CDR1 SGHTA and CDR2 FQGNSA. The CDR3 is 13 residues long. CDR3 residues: CASSRGGGYGYTF. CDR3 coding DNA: TGTGCCAGCAGCCGCGGGGGAGGCTATGGCTACACCTTC.

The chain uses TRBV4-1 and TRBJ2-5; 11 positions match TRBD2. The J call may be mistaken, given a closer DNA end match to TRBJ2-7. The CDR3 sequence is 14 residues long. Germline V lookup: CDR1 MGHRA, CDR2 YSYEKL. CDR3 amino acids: CASSLGTSGYEQYF. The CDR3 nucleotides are TGCGCCAGCAGCCTCGGGACTAGCGGCTACGAGCAGTACTTC.

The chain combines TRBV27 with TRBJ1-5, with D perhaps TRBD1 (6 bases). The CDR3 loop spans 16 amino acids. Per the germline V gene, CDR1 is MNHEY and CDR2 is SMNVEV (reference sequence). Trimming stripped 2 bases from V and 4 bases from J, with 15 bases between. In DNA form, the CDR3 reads TGTGCCAGCAGTTTAAGGGGGGGACTGCTGAATCAGCCCCAGCATTTT. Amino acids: CASSLRGGLLNQPQHF.

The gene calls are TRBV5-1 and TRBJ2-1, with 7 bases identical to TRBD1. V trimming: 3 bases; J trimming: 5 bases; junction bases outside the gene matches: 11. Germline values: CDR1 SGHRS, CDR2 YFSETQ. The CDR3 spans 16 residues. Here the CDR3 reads CASSWETGFIDNEQFF. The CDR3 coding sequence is TGCGCCAGCAGCTGGGAGACAGGGTTTATAGACAATGAGCAGTTCTTC.

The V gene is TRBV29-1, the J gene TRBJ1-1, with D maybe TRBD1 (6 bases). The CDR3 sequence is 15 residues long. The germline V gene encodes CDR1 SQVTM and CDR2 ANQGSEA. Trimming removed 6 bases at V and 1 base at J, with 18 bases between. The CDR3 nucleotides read TGCAGCGTCGCGACCCAGGGACACTCGAACACTGAAGCTTTCTTT. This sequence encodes CSVATQGHSNTEAFF.